This entry lists 4 T cell receptor beta chains sequenced from one sample in a study of T cell repertoires in cytomegalovirus infection. Each CDR3 protein gets one entry after TCRdb re-called the reads with MiXCR. Of fewer than 300,000 distinct CDR3 sequences in the sample, under 30% were seen once. The sequenced sample consisted of PBMCs. These receptor sequences come from a human donor in good health (CMV status not recorded). Some clones in this sample may be carry-over from other donors' samples.

The V and J genes are TRBV2 and TRBJ2-1, with unresolved D. CDR1 SNHLY and CDR2 FYNNEI come from the germline V gene. This CDR3 region has 12 residues. V lost 7 bases to trimming and J lost 10 bases, with 14 bases between them. The CDR3 here is CASTALGWEQFF. For the CDR3, the DNA is TGTGCCAGCACGGCCCTCGGGTGGGAGCAGTTCTTC. Full variable domain (remainder filled in from reference TRBV2 and TRBJ2-1): EPEVTQTPSHQVTQMGQEVILRCVPISNHLYFYWYRQILGQKVEFLVSFYNNEISEKSEIFDDQFSVERPDGSNFTLKIRSTKLEDSAMYFCASTALGWEQFFGPGTRLTVL.

The chain couples TRBV29-1 to TRBJ1-4; unclear D gene. V was shortened by 4 bases and J by 0 bases, with 6 bases between the two germline ends. Germline V gene data show CDR1 as SQVTM and CDR2 as ANQGSEA. This CDR3 region has 13 residues. This CDR3 is CSVVFATNEKLFF. The CDR3 DNA reads as TGCAGCGTTGTCTTTGCAACTAATGAAAAACTGTTTTTT.

This clonotype was counted at least ten times. The chain recombines TRBV7-9 with TRBJ1-4, with TRBD1 identical over 7 bases. The germline V gene encodes CDR1 SEHNR and CDR2 FQNEAQ (reference sequence). V lost 0 bases to trimming and J lost 7 bases; unmatched junction nucleotides: 14. This CDR3 contains 18 residues. In DNA, the CDR3 is TGTGCCAGCAGCTTAGCGAAGGGGGCAATGGACCCAGGTGAAAAACTGTTTTTT. It yields the protein CASSLAKGAMDPGEKLFF.

This clonotype has a handful of counts. This chain joins TRBV28 and TRBJ1-1, with a weak D call TRBD1 (6 bases). The CDR3 is 15 amino acids. Trimming left V 6 bases short and J 5 bases short, with 19 bases between. Germline CDR1 MDHEN, CDR2 SYDVKM. CDR3 sequence reads: CASRASTGKVTEAFF. CDR3 coding DNA: TGTGCCAGCAGGGCCTCTACAGGGAAGGTTACTGAAGCTTTCTTT.